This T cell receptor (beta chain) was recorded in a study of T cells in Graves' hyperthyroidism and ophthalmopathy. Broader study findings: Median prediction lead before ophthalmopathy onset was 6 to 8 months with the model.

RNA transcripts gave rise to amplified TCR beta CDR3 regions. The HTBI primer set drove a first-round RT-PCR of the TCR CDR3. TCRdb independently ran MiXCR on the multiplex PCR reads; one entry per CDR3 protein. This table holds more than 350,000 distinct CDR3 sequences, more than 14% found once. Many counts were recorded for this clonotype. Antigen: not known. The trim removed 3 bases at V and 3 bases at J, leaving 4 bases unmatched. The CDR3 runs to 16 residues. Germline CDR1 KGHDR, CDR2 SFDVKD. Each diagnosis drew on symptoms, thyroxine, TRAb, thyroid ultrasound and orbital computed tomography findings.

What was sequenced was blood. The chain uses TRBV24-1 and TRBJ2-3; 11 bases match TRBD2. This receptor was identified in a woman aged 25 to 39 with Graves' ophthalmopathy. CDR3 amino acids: CATSDPSSGGTDTQYF. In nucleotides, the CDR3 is TGTGCCACCAGTGATCCTTCTAGCGGGGGGACAGATACGCAGTATTTT.